These T cell receptor beta chains were read from a single sample in a study of blood T cell repertoires in COVID-19. The assay was immunoSEQ multiplex PCR, and TCRdb's table has in-frame clones only and misses some. The sample has over 350,000 clones; roughly 87% are singletons. Material: PBMCs or T cells enriched from blood (not recorded which). All receptors come from a woman aged 18-29 years with acute COVID-19. CDR3s leave out the opening cysteine and the closing phenylalanine or tryptophan. A clone size is listed for some rows: how often the clone was seen (once, few, many), or a class if it is expanded.

clone_size	j_call	v_call	cdr3_aa
.	TRBJ1-1	TRBV5-1	ASSLGATGTTEAF
.	TRBJ1-4	TRBV3-1/TRBV3-2	ASSPHPRRGNEKLF
once	TRBJ2-7	TRBV21-1	APHRGWTRLDEQY
.	TRBJ2-7	TRBV6-6	ASGQGEADEQY
once	TRBJ2-1	TRBV14	ASSQVLAGIYNEQF
.	TRBJ2-7	TRBV25-1	ASGDRVYEQY
few	TRBJ1-6	TRBV12-3/TRBV12-4	ASSTESNSPLH
.	TRBJ2-7	TRBV10-3	AISVEGIHEQY
once	TRBJ1-4	TRBV4-1	ASLRTVSTNEKLF
.	TRBJ2-7	TRBV2	ASSILAEAGEY
.	TRBJ2-3	TRBV6-5	ASSPRTFTDTQY
.	TRBJ1-5	TRBV19	ASSIMGEGNQPQH
.	TRBJ1-3	TRBV10-2	ASSRQTASSGNTIY
few	TRBJ1-1	TRBV4-2	ASSPEGTGKAF
.	TRBJ2-2	TRBV18	ASSPELAVNTGELF
.	TRBJ2-1	TRBV9	ASSTPLSGEHNEQF
.	TRBJ2-2	TRBV7-3	ASSQTGDFGELF
.	TRBJ2-2	TRBV10-1	ARIQTRGSGELF
once	TRBJ2-1	TRBV19	ASSMDMGSYNEQF
.	TRBJ1-1	TRBV7-9	ASSLAGYTEAF
.	TRBJ1-1	TRBV11-2	ASSLSPGQGGTEAF
.	TRBJ1-6	TRBV5-1	ASSLGRTASNSPLH
.	TRBJ2-1	TRBV7-2	ASSLASLAFSYNEQF
.	TRBJ2-7	TRBV2	ASNTLAGRSSYEQY
.	TRBJ2-7	TRBV7-2	ASSLSSYEQY
.	TRBJ2-5	TRBV30	AWRPGLAGVETQY
.	TRBJ2-5	TRBV11-2	ASSEQGGETQY
once	TRBJ2-7	TRBV6-1	ASSDSRVAYEQY
.	TRBJ2-7	TRBV7-9	ASSLMGDEQY
.	TRBJ2-1	TRBV6-5	ASILTGGAYNEQF
.	TRBJ2-7	TRBV9	ASSVALTSPYEQY
.	TRBJ2-7	TRBV6-5	ASSYGGGSRNEQY
.	TRBJ1-2	TRBV6-1	ASSEALDRGMVYGYT
once	TRBJ1-1	TRBV12-3/TRBV12-4	ASVENTEAF
.	TRBJ1-1	TRBV4-1	ASSHFGGPHTEAF
.	TRBJ2-7	TRBV16	ASSHRQSYEQY
.	TRBJ1-4	TRBV28	ASSLSYLVTGTDEKLF
.	TRBJ2-5	TRBV28	ASSLAGGETQY
.	TRBJ2-3	TRBV5-4	ASRRGTELDSTDTQY
.	TRBJ1-4	TRBV4-3	ASSREGAGEKLF
once	TRBJ1-2	TRBV4-1	ASSPSEGDYGYT
.	TRBJ2-1	TRBV11-2	ASSLDQDRSRF
once	TRBJ1-1	TRBV7-9	ASILGVGKVGTEAF
.	TRBJ1-5	TRBV2	ASSEPDRGIQPQH
.	TRBJ1-1	TRBV3-1/TRBV3-2	ASSRGQAAEAF
.	TRBJ2-1	TRBV3-1/TRBV3-2	ASTVGSGGTNEQF
.	TRBJ1-6	TRBV28	ASSLGTGGGSPLH
.	TRBJ2-3	TRBV27	ASSPGTSGRFTDTQY
once	TRBJ2-5	TRBV11-3	ASSFSDQETQY
.	TRBJ2-7	TRBV6-5	ASILPGSGYEQY